The following is a TCR beta chain sequence with its context. Antigen specificity is unknown. The PCR employed 60 Vbeta primers together with 13 Jbeta primers. This table comes from immunoSEQ multiplex PCR, and its TCRdb copy is limited to in-frame clones, with some not included. The profile shows fewer than 65,000 clones, approximately 89% of them singletons. This specimen comes from a study of cytomegalovirus exposure and HLA in healthy donors. Study conclusions and caveats: Reports credit the classifier with highly specific, highly sensitive diagnosis of cytomegalovirus status. A later analysis, which compared TCR beta chains of equal frequency, found the HLA-associated ones more clonally expanded. Among TCR sequences, most were rare, though some public TCRs appeared in many donors.

Donors showed nominal health when sampled, although they likely had unrecorded immune exposures. Trimming shortened V by 5 bases and J by 5 bases, and 12 bases separated the two germline ends. Germline assignment: CDR1 MGHDK and CDR2 SYGVNS. This CDR3 spans 13 amino acids. Sequencing was done on a sample of PBMCs. The receptor comes from a young man in good health and CMV-seronegative. This chain uses TRBV25-1 with TRBJ2-5; D is possibly TRBD2 (7 bases). CDR3 DNA sequence: TGTGCCAGCAGTCCCAGGGGAGGGGAGACCCAGTACTTC. The encoded protein is CASSPRGGETQYF.